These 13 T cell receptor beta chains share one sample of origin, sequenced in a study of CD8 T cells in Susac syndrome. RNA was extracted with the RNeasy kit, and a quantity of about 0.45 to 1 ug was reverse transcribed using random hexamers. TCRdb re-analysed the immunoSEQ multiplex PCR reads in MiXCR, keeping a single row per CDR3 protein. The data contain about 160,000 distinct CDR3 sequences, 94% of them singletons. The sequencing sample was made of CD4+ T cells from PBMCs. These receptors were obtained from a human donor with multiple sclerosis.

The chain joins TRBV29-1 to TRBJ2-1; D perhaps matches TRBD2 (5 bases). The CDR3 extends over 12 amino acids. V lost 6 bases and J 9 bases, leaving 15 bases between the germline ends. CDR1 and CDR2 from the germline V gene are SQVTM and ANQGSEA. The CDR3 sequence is CSVTLFGVEQFF. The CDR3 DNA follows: TGCAGCGTAACCCTGTTCGGGGTTGAGCAGTTCTTC.

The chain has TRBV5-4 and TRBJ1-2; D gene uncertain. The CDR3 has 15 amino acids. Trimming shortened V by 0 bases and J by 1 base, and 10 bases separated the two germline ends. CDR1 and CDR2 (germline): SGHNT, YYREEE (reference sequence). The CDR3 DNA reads TGTGCCAGCAGCTTGGGGGCAGGTCTTAACTATGGCTACACCTTC. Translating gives CASSLGAGLNYGYTF.

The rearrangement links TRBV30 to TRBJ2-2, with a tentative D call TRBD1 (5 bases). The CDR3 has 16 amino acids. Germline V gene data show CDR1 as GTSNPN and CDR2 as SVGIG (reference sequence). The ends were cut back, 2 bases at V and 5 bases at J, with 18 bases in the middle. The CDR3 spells CAWSIKGKIKTGELFF. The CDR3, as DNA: TGTGCCTGGAGTATAAAGGGGAAGATCAAAACCGGGGAGCTGTTTTTT.

The CDR3 region has the DNA TGTGCCAGCAGCTTCTTTACCAAGGGATCCTCTGGAAACACCATATATTTT. As protein: CASSFFTKGSSGNTIYF. The chain uses TRBV14 and TRBJ1-3; D is unclear. The V gene's germline CDR1 is SGHDN and CDR2 FVKESK. V lost 5 bases and J 0 bases, leaving 17 bases between the germline ends. The CDR3 covers 17 residues.

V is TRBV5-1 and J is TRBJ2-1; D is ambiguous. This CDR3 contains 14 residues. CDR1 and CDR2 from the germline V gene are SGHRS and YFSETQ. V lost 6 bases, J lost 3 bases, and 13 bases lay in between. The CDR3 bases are TGCGCCAGCAAATTGGATTCGGACTACAATGAGCAGTTCTTC. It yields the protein CASKLDSDYNEQFF.

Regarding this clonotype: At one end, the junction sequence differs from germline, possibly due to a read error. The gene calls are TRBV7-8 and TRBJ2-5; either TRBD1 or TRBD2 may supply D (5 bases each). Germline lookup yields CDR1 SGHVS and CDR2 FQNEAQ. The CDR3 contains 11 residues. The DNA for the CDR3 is TGTGCCAGCAGCTTATACGGGACGGCCAACTTC. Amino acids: CASSLYGTANF.

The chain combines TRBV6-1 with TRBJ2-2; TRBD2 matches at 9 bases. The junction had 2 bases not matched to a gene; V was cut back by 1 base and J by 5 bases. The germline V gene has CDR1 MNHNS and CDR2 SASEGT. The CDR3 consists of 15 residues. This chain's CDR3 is CASSEGLAGTGELFF. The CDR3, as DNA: TGTGCCAGCAGTGAAGGCCTAGCGGGGACCGGGGAGCTGTTTTTT.

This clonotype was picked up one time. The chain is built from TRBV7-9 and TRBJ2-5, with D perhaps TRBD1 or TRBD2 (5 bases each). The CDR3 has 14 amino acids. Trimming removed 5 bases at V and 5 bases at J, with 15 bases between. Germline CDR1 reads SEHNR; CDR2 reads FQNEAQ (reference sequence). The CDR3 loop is CASSIGQPGETQYF. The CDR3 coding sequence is TGTGCCAGCAGCATAGGACAACCGGGGGAGACCCAGTACTTC.

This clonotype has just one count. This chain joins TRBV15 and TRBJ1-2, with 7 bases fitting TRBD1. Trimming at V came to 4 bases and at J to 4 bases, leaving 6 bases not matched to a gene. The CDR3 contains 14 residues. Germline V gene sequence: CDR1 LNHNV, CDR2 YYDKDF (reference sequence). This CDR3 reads CATSIEQGTYGYTF. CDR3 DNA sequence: TGTGCCACCAGCATCGAACAGGGGACCTATGGCTACACCTTC.

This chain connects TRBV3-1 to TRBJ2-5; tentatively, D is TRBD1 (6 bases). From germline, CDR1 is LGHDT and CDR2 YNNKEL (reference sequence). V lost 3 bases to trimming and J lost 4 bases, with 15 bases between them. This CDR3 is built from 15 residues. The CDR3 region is CASSQGQGLGETQYF. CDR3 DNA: TGTGCCAGCAGCCAGGGGCAGGGGTTGGGAGAGACCCAGTACTTC.

In DNA, the CDR3 is TGTGCCAGCAGCCAAGATCCAGGGGGATCGTCAGGGAATATGGTCAACACCTTC. It codes for CASSQDPGGSSGNMVNTF. V usage is TRBV4-2 and J usage is TRBJ1-2, with 7 bases lining up with TRBD1. The CDR3 is 18 residues long. Germline V CDR1 and CDR2: LGHNA, YNFKEQ. V lost 0 bases, J lost 12 bases, and 22 bases stayed unmatched.

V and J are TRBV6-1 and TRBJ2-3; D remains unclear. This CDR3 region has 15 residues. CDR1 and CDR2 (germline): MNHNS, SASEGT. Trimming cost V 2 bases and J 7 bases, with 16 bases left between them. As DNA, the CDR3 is TGTGCCAGCAGTGAACCCGCTTTCGCCGTAAATACGCAGTATTTT. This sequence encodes CASSEPAFAVNTQYF.

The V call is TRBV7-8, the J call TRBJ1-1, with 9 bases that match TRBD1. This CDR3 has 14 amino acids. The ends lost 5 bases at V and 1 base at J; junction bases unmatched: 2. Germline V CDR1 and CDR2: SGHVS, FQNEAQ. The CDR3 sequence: CASSGTGPNTEAFF. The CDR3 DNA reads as TGTGCCAGCAGCGGGACAGGGCCGAACACTGAAGCTTTCTTT.